This TCR beta chain was profiled in a study of Tregs in tolerant kidney transplant recipients. Study observations and caveats: For some patients, primers changed over time, blocking nucleotide-level comparison.

Concerning this clone itself: What it binds is unknown. The read ends 3 residues shy of where the CDR3 ends; the end is completed using the germline J gene.

Sequenced by immunoSEQ multiplex PCR; TCRdb stores in-frame clones only, minus some. Its table records roughly 5,300 clones. The CDR3 sequence is 15 residues long. Germline CDR1 and CDR2: DFQATT and SNEGSKA (reference sequence). The V and J ends lost 4 bases and 5 bases, in that order; junction bases with no gene match: 9. Related graft donors supplied nonmyeloablative bone marrow transplants, and mixed chimerism was transient. The rearrangement uses TRBV20-1 and TRBJ1-2; 11 nucleotides agree with TRBD1. The input for sequencing was CD4+ T cells from blood (PBMCs), taken roughly 15 months after the transplant. This TCR came from a human patient who received a combined kidney and bone marrow transplant. Some T cells may be supplied by the graft donor. The CDR3 DNA, read in part, is TGCAGTGCTACAGCCGGGACAGGGGGAGGGTATGGC. Its protein product is CSATAGTGGGYG. The whole CDR3 reads CSATAGTGGGYGYTF.